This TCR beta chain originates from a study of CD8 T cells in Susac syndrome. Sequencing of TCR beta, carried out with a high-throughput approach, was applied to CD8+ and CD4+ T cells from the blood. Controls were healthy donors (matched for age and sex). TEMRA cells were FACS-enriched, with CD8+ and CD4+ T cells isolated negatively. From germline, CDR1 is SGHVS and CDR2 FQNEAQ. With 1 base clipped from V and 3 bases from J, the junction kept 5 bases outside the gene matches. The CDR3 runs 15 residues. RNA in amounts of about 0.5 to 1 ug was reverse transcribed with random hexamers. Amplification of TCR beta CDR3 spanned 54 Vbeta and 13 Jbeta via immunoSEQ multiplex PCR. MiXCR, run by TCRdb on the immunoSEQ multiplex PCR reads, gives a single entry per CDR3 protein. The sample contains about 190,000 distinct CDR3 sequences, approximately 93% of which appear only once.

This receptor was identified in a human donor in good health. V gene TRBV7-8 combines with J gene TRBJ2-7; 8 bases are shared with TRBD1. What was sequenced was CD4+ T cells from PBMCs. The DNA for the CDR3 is TGTGCCAGCAGCTTAGAAGGGGACAGGTTCTACGAGCAGTACTTC. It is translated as CASSLEGDRFYEQYF. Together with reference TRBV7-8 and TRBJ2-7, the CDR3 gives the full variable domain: GAGVSQSPRYKVAKRGQDVALRCDPISGHVSLFWYQQALGQGPEFLTYFQNEAQLDKSGLPSDRFFAERPEGSVSTLKIQRTQQEDSAVYLCASSLEGDRFYEQYFGPGTRLTVT.